This T cell receptor beta chain is drawn from a study of Graves' ophthalmopathy and Graves' hyperthyroidism. CDR1 is SGHAT and CDR2 is FQNNGV in the germline V gene. The CDR3 runs to 14 residues. Symptoms, serum thyroxine and TRAb, thyroid ultrasound, and orbital computed tomography formed the diagnostic basis. With regard to this clonotype: Its ends do not fully match the called genes, so a read error is possible.

TCR beta CDR3 amplification used RNA transcripts. HTBI primers served in a first-round RT-PCR, which a second-round multiplex PCR followed. TCRdb fed the multiplex PCR reads into MiXCR, producing one record per CDR3 protein. Counted here are approximately 700,000 distinct CDR3 sequences, approximately 40% occurring once; the ten biggest clones make up 40% to 55%. The specimen sequenced was peripheral blood. The chain is built from TRBV11-2 and TRBJ2-7, with D possibly matching TRBD2 (6 bases). This TCR was recovered from an adult man with Graves' ophthalmopathy. In DNA form, the CDR3 reads TGCGCCAGCAGCCAAGCCGATAGCGGTGACGAGCAGTACTTC. This translates into CASSQADSGDEQYF.